Following are 9 T cell receptor beta chains from one sample sequenced in a study of blood T cell repertoires in COVID-19. TCRdb's copy holds only in-frame clones and misses some; the assay was immunoSEQ multiplex PCR. Of roughly 220,000 clones listed, roughly 85% were seen once; the top ten hold 2.9%. Sequenced input: peripheral blood. These TCRs come from a middle-aged man who had recovered from COVID-19.

The CDR3 bases are TGCAGCGTTCGACAGGGAGGTTGGGACACTGAAGCTTTCTTT. Translated, it gives CSVRQGGWDTEAFF. The rearrangement uses TRBV29-1 and TRBJ1-1, with 7 positions matching TRBD1. The V and J ends lost 5 bases and 3 bases, in that order; junction bases with no gene match: 9. Germline loops: CDR1 SQVTM, CDR2 ANQGSEA. CDR3 size: 14 residues.

This clone has only a few counts. The V gene is TRBV3-1 (or the pseudogene TRBV3-2), the J gene TRBJ2-1, with 7 bases fitting TRBD2. Per the germline V gene, CDR1 is LGHDT and CDR2 is YNNKEL (reference sequence). V trimming: 5 bases; J trimming: 8 bases; junction bases outside the gene matches: 9. This CDR3 region has 14 residues. CDR3 region: CASSFRLAMDEQFF. Written as DNA, the CDR3 is TGTGCCAGCAGCTTCCGACTAGCTATGGATGAGCAGTTCTTC.

The chain uses TRBV18 and TRBJ2-1; tentatively, D is TRBD2 (5 bases). The CDR3 contains 13 residues. Germline V gene data show CDR1 as KGHSH and CDR2 as LQKENI. V was shortened by 0 bases and J by 9 bases, with 9 bases between the two germline ends. This CDR3 is CASSPPRAAEQFF. The CDR3 nucleotides are TGTGCCAGCTCACCACCGAGGGCGGCTGAGCAGTTCTTC.

The V gene is TRBV6-6, the J gene TRBJ2-7; 14 nucleotides match TRBD2. CDR1 MNHNY and CDR2 SVGAGI come from the germline V gene (reference sequence). This CDR3 is 14 amino acids long. The V gene end was trimmed by 7 bases and the J gene end by 2 bases; junction bases not matched to a gene: 1. The CDR3 coding sequence is TGTGCCAGCACGACTAGCGGGAGGGCCTACGAGCAGTACTTC. It encodes CASTTSGRAYEQYF.

The genes are TRBV6-6 and TRBJ1-6, with D possibly TRBD1 on 6 matching bases. Looked up from germline, CDR1 is MNHNY and CDR2 is SVGAGI (reference sequence). This CDR3 is built from 14 residues. Trimming cost V 7 bases and J 5 bases, with 12 bases left between them. The CDR3 coding sequence is TGTGCCAGCACCCCACGGACAGATAATTCACCCCTCCACTTT. Translation: CASTPRTDNSPLHF.

The J gene is TRBJ1-4, the V gene TRBV11-2, with no clear D. V dropped 5 bases and J dropped 5 bases, with 6 bases sitting between them. Germline V lookup: CDR1 SGHAT, CDR2 FQNNGV. This CDR3 spans 12 amino acids. CDR3 nucleotide sequence: TGTGCCAGCAGCCGACTAAATGAAAAACTGTTTTTT. Translated: CASSRLNEKLFF. The full variable domain, in which reference TRBV11-2 and TRBJ1-4 provide the parts outside the CDR3, is EAGVAQSPRYKIIEKRQSVAFWCNPISGHATLYWYQQILGQGPKLLIQFQNNGVVDDSQLPKDRFSAERLKGVDSTLKIQPAKLEDSAVYLCASSRLNEKLFFGSGTQLSVL.

This chain links TRBV27 with TRBJ2-1; perhaps TRBD1 as D (6 bases). CDR1 MNHEY and CDR2 SMNVEV come from the germline V gene (reference sequence). Trimming took 2 bases from V and 0 from J, leaving 11 bases between them. CDR3 size: 16 residues. The CDR3 DNA reads TGTGCCAGCAGTTTAGGAGGACAGAGCTCCTACAATGAGCAGTTCTTC. Its translation: CASSLGGQSSYNEQFF.

The chain employs TRBV14 and TRBJ2-7, with D possibly being TRBD2 (5 bases). The CDR3 consists of 15 residues. The V gene's germline CDR1 is SGHDN and CDR2 FVKESK. V was cut by 2 bases and J by 2 bases, with 13 bases left in between. CDR3 sequence: CASSQPLAQTYEQYF. The CDR3 DNA reads TGTGCCAGCAGCCAACCATTAGCGCAAACCTACGAGCAGTACTTC.

The rearrangement links TRBV5-5 to TRBJ2-7; the match to TRBD1 covers 8 bases. The V and J ends lost 3 bases and 7 bases, in that order; junction bases with no gene match: 6. CDR3 length: 13 amino acids. Germline V lookup: CDR1 SGHKS, CDR2 YYEKEE (reference sequence). Written as DNA, the CDR3 is TGTGCCAGCAGCTCCGACAGGGGACAAGAGCAGTACTTC. Translating gives CASSSDRGQEQYF. Full variable domain (remainder filled in from reference TRBV5-5 and TRBJ2-7): DAGVTQSPTHLIKTRGQQVTLRCSPISGHKSVSWYQQVLGQGPQFIFQYYEKEERGRGNFPDRFSARQFPNYSSELNVNALLLGDSALYLCASSSDRGQEQYFGPGTRLTVT.